These T cell receptor beta chains were read from a single sample in a study of T cell repertoires in cytomegalovirus infection. TCRdb reprocessed the reads via MiXCR and lists one record per CDR3 protein. The table lists approximately 730,000 distinct CDR3 sequences, roughly 28% of them singletons, with about an eighth in the top ten. Antigens for these TCRs are unknown. The source material was cultured CD8+ T cells from PBMCs, sampled from culture after CMV antigen stimulation. These receptors all stem from a human donor in good health (CMV status not recorded). Some clones in this sample may be carry-over from other donors' samples. Both conserved end residues are part of each CDR3. The order of the fields is V gene, D gene, clone size, J gene, CDR3 protein, CDR3 DNA. A D gene is named only where the DNA matches it firmly. Size values are once, few and many counts, or a class for expanded clones, and some rows have none.

>TRBV15|TRBD1|few|TRBJ1-1
CATSTRTGPSKTEAFF
TGTGCCACCAGCACCCGGACAGGCCCATCAAAGACTGAAGCTTTCTTT
>TRBV29-1|TRBD1|-|TRBJ2-3
CSVDFGTADTQYF
TGCAGCGTTGACTTTGGGACAGCAGATACGCAGTATTTT
>TRBV4-1|-|once|TRBJ2-1
CASSQAANNEQFF
TGCGCCAGCAGCCAAGCGGCCAACAATGAGCAGTTCTTC
>TRBV12-3/TRBV12-4|-|few|TRBJ1-2
CASSFGGERLYGYTF
TGTGCCAGCAGTTTCGGGGGTGAGCGGCTCTATGGCTACACCTTC
>TRBV7-2|-|-|TRBJ1-4
CGSSLVGGTNEKLFF
TGTGGCAGCAGCTTAGTGGGGGGAACTAATGAAAAACTGTTTTTT
>TRBV10-3|-|-|TRBJ1-2
CAIRTGQANYGYTF
TGTGCCATCAGGACAGGTCAAGCTAACTATGGCTACACCTTC
>TRBV4-3|-|-|TRBJ1-4
CASSQEEGGNEKLFF
TGCGCCAGCAGCCAAGAGGAGGGCGGGAATGAAAAACTGTTTTTT
>TRBV7-2|-|-|TRBJ1-6
CASSLAGGGIKSSYNSPLHF
TGTGCCAGCAGCTTAGCGGGGGGGGGGATCAAGAGCTCCTATAATTCACCCCTCCACTTT
>TRBV9|-|-|TRBJ2-1
CASSPLGGAGSYNEQFF
TGTGCCAGCAGTCCCCTAGGAGGAGCGGGTTCCTACAATGAGCAGTTCTTC
>TRBV27|-|-|TRBJ2-1
CASSSHEGYNEQFF
TGTGCCAGCAGTTCTCATGAGGGATACAATGAGCAGTTCTTC
>TRBV6-1|-|-|TRBJ2-1
CASKKDSYNEQFF
TGTGCCAGCAAGAAAGACAGTTACAATGAGCAGTTCTTC
>TRBV6-6|-|few|TRBJ1-1
CASSYPRVNTEAFF
TGTGCCAGCAGTTACCCTAGAGTGAACACTGAAGCTTTCTTT
>TRBV19|-|few|TRBJ1-1
CASSLSQWIFTEAFF
TGTGCCAGTAGTCTCTCTCAATGGATCTTCACTGAAGCTTTCTTT
>TRBV10-3|TRBD1|-|TRBJ1-2
CAISDARDRVPANYGYTF
TGTGCCATCTCGGATGCACGGGACAGGGTCCCTGCTAACTATGGCTACACCTTC
>TRBV24-1|-|-|TRBJ2-5
CATSEVLRETQYF
TGTGCCACCAGTGAAGTTCTTCGAGAGACCCAGTACTTC
>TRBV4-1|-|-|TRBJ2-3
CASSLSGEDTQYF
TGCGCCAGCAGCCTCTCCGGGGAGGATACGCAGTATTTT
>TRBV12-3/TRBV12-4|TRBD1|many|TRBJ1-1
CASSWDRDIMNTEAFF
TGTGCCAGCAGCTGGGACAGGGATATTATGAACACTGAAGCTTTCTTT